Given below is one T cell receptor beta chain in context. The target antigen is unknown. Researchers reported sorting CD4+ naive, central memory, regulatory and stem cell-like memory cells via CD45RO/CCR7/CD25/CD127/CD95/CD27. This sample stems from a study of beta chain features in type 1 diabetes. On the study more broadly: No age, gender or cell yield differences were seen between patients and healthy donors. The study's findings and limits: Among all four CD4+ subsets, Type 1 diabetes patients had TCRB CDR3s that were moderately but significantly shorter.

Every bit of the isolated RNA underwent reverse transcription, so sequencing read expressed TCRB transcripts. Measured with immunoSEQ multiplex PCR; TCRdb has only the in-frame clones, and not every one. The table lists 300,000 to 450,000 clones, about 10% of them singletons, with about 0.64% in the top ten. Germline loops: CDR1 SEHNR, CDR2 FQNEAQ (reference sequence). Deletions cut 3 bases from V and 4 bases from J, with 15 bases between. The CDR3 extends over 15 amino acids. The sequenced material came from central memory CD4+ T cells from blood. The chain links TRBV7-9 to TRBJ1-2; D remains unclear. The receptor was isolated from a man aged 30 to 39 with type 1 diabetes. For the CDR3, the DNA is TGTGCCAGCAGCTTGACCGGTATGAGGGTCTATGGCTACACCTTC. This translates into CASSLTGMRVYGYTF.